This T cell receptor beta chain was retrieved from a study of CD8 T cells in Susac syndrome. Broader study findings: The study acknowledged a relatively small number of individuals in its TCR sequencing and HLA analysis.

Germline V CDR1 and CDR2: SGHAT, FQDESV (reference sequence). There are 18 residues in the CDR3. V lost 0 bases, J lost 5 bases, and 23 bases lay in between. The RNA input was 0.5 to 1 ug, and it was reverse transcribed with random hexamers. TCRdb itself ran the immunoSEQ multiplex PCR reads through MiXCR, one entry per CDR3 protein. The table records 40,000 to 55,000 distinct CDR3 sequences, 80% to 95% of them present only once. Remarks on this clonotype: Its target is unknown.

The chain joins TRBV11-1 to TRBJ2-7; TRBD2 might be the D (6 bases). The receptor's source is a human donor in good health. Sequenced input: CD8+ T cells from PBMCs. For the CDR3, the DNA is TGTGCCAGCAGCTTAGCAGCTAGCGTCTCAAGGAGGATCCACGAGCAGTACTTC. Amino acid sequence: CASSLAASVSRRIHEQYF.